Reported below is one TCR beta chain. The sample comes from a study of spatial heterogeneity in lung cancer. As to time point: blood at routine non-recurrence follow-up after resection. The input material, whole RNA from tumor, nontumor lung or frozen PBMC, was sequenced unsorted. A single record per CDR3 protein comes from TCRdb applying MiXCR to the 5' RACE reads. The data hold under 150,000 distinct CDR3 sequences, with 12% observed a single time. The clonotype originates from a male donor with early-stage non-small cell lung cancer. Here the sequenced sample was PBMCs, taken at follow-up.

CDR3 bases: TGTGCCAGCAGCTCCACCTTCGGACCGAACTCTGGAAACACCATATATTTT. It encodes CASSSTFGPNSGNTIYF. The chain has TRBV7-9 and TRBJ1-3, with D hard to call. With 4 bases removed from V and 0 bases from J, the gap between germline ends came to 16 bases. CDR1 is SEHNR, CDR2 FQNEAQ, per germline (reference sequence). CDR3 length equals 17 residues. The full variable domain, completed using reference TRBV7-9 and TRBJ1-3, is DTGVSQNPRHKITKRGQNVTFRCDPISEHNRLYWYRQTLGQGPEFLTYFQNEAQLEKSRLLSDRFSAERPKGSFSTLEIQRTEQGDSAMYLCASSSTFGPNSGNTIYFGEGSWLTVV.